At least ten counts were recorded for the clone carrying this T cell receptor beta chain. TCR beta CDR3 region amplification was performed from RNA transcripts. TCR CDR3 regions were first amplified by RT-PCR with HTBI primers. TCRdb processed the multiplex PCR reads anew with MiXCR; each CDR3 protein has one entry. The table includes under 400,000 distinct CDR3 sequences, approximately 15% detected once. This specimen comes from a study of T cells in Graves' hyperthyroidism and ophthalmopathy. The clonotype comes from a woman in her sixties or seventies with Graves' hyperthyroidism. Sequencing was performed on blood.

The CDR3 sequence: CSATSGTPIYNEQFF. The DNA of the CDR3 is TGCAGTGCTACCTCCGGGACTCCGATCTACAATGAGCAGTTCTTC. The rearrangement links TRBV20-1 to TRBJ2-1; D perhaps matches TRBD2 (6 bases). V lost 4 bases to trimming and J lost 3 bases, with 16 bases between them. The CDR3 totals 15 residues. Germline CDR1 reads DFQATT; CDR2 reads SNEGSKA (reference sequence).